This T cell receptor (beta chain) was recovered during a study of CD8+CD57+ T cells in acquired aplastic anemia. Turning to the study itself: Sorted CD4+ and CD8+ cell DNA averaged around 3 ug. CD4+ cell libraries from healthy donors averaged around 11 million reads. Points from the study as a whole: Between patients and controls, over 25 CD8+ CDR3 sequences were found in common. Significant differences in CD8+ Simpson's diversity were not observed between patients and controls.

About this clonotype itself: As yet, its antigen is unknown. A read error is possible here, since a much larger clone lies one base away. Lacking the conserved final phenylalanine or tryptophan, this CDR3 likely reflects a read error.

The CDR3 sequence is 14 residues long. Germline V CDR1 and CDR2: SGHRS, YFSETQ. Trimming took off 4 bases at V and 0 bases at J, with 9 bases between the two ends. TCR beta VDJ combinations and CDR3 sequences were profiled from genomic DNA. MiXCR, run by TCRdb on the reads, gives a single entry per CDR3 protein. The table lists under 250,000 distinct CDR3 sequences, 30% to 40% of them singletons. Sample: sorted CD4+, CD8+, or CD8+CD57+ T cells (not recorded which) from PBMCs. The V and J genes are TRBV5-1 and TRBJ2-3, with TRBD2 as a possible D gene (5 bases). The clonotype was recovered from a human donor in good health, serving as a control. The CDR3 reads CASSVGLSTDTQYL. CDR3 sequence (DNA): TGCGCCAGCAGCGTCGGACTTAGCACAGATACGCAGTATCTT.